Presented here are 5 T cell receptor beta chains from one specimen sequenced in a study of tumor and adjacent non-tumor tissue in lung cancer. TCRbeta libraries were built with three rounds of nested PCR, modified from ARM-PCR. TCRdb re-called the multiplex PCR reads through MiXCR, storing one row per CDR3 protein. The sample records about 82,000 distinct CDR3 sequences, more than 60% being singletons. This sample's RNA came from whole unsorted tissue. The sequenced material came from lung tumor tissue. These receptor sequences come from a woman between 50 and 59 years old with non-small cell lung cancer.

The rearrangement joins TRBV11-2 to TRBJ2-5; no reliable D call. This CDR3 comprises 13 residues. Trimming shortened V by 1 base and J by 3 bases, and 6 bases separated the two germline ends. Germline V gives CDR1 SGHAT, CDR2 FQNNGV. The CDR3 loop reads CASSLGEKETQYF. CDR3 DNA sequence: TGTGCCAGCAGCTTAGGAGAGAAAGAGACCCAGTACTTC.

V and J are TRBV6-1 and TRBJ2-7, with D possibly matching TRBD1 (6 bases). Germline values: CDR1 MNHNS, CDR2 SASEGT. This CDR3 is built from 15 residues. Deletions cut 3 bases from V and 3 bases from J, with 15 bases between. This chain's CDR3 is CASSERNRGIYEQYF. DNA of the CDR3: TGTGCCAGCAGTGAGCGGAATAGGGGGATCTACGAGCAGTACTTC.

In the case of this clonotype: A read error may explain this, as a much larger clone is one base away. The CDR3 loop is CAGSAADYNEQIF. In DNA, the CDR3 is TGTGCCGGCAGCGCCGCGGACTACAATGAGCAGATCTTC. The chain joins TRBV11-1 to TRBJ2-1, with D perhaps TRBD2 (6 bases). Per the germline V gene, CDR1 is SGHAT and CDR2 is FQDESV (reference sequence). The CDR3 has 13 amino acids.

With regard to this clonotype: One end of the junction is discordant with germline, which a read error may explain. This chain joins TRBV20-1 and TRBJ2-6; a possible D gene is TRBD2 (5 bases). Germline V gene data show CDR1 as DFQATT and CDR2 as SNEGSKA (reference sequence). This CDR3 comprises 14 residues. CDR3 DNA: TGCAGTGCTAGTACTCGGGATGGGACCAACGTCCTGACTTTC. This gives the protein CSASTRDGTNVLTF.

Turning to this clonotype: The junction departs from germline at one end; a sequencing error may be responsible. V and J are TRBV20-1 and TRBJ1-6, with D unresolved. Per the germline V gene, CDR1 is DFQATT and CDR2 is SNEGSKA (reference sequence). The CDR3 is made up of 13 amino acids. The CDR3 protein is CRAPGRINPPLHF. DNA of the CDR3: TGCAGAGCCCCCGGTAGGATTAATCCACCCCTCCACTTT.